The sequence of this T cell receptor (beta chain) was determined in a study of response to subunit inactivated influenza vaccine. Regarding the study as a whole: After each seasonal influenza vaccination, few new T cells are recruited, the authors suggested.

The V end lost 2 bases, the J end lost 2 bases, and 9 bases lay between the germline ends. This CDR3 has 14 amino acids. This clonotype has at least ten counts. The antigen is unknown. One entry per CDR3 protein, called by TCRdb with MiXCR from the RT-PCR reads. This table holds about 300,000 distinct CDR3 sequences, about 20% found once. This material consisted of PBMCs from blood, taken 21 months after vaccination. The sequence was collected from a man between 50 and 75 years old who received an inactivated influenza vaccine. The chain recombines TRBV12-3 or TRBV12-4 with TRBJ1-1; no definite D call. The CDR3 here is CASSLKATNTEAFF. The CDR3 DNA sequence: TGTGCCAGCAGTTTAAAGGCAACTAACACTGAAGCTTTCTTT.